This TCR beta chain was captured by sequencing in a study of blood T cell repertoires in COVID-19. The table came from immunoSEQ multiplex PCR; TCRdb's copy has only in-frame clones and leaves some out. The table has some 240,000 clones, almost 90% seen once. Germline assignment: CDR1 DFQATT and CDR2 SNEGSKA (reference sequence). J lost 6 bases, V lost 3 bases, and 8 bases had no gene match. The CDR3 is 14 residues long. Recruited during active infection, patients (from Seattle) were subsequently followed longitudinally. This receptor was obtained from a woman in her sixties with COVID-19, enrolled during active disease. Source material: peripheral blood. The chain couples TRBV20-1 to TRBJ1-5; 7 positions agree with TRBD1. The CDR3 DNA follows: TGCAGTGCTAGTGCCCCAGGGGGGACTCAGCCCCAGCATTTT. This codes for CSASAPGGTQPQHF.